This TCR beta chain was captured by sequencing in a study of blood T cell repertoires in COVID-19. Study in general: Material from acute and convalescent COVID-19 was sourced from the United States, Italy and Spain.

The protocol was immunoSEQ multiplex PCR, while the TCRdb copy is restricted to in-frame clones and leaves out a portion. The sample lists roughly 370,000 clones; just under 90% were seen once. Participant ages covered roughly 18 to 89 years across 24 US areas. The CDR3 is made up of 15 amino acids. Germline CDR1 and CDR2: SGHTA and FQGNSA. The V end was cut by 2 bases, the J end by 6 bases, with 11 bases between. The chain links TRBV7-2 to TRBJ1-6, with D possibly matching TRBD1 (5 bases). Material for sequencing was PBMCs or T cells enriched from blood (not recorded which). The receptor comes from a woman in her fifties or sixties who had recovered from COVID-19. Here the CDR3 reads CASSLLGVGNSPLHF. CDR3 sequence (DNA): TGTGCCAGCAGCTTATTAGGGGTGGGTAATTCACCCCTCCACTTT.